This T cell receptor (beta chain) was identified in a study of read filtering for tumor transcriptome and immune sequencing. Looking at the study overall: Among patients, approximately 17 were male and more than 11 female, aged roughly 47 to 90 (mean around 61). Under ten patients were R-ISS I, some 15 were R-ISS II, 6 or 7 were R-ISS III. Whole-transcriptome libraries were prepared after DNase treatment.

Study-level findings and limits: Dropping single-read clonotypes raised IR-seq and RNA-seq shared-clonotype correlation.

V was shortened by 1 base and J by 6 bases, with 10 bases between the two germline ends. This CDR3 contains 14 residues. CDR1 LNHDA and CDR2 SQIVND come from the germline V gene (reference sequence). The library was built from about 370 ng RNA with molecular barcoded adaptors for alpha/delta and beta/gamma chains. In TCRdb, the reads were re-called with MiXCR into one record per CDR3 protein. The data show roughly 59,000 distinct CDR3 sequences, roughly 18% seen once. This clonotype was recorded at least ten times. Its target is unknown. The V and J genes are TRBV19 and TRBJ1-5; D is ambiguous. The receptor comes from a donor aged 40 or over with multiple myeloma. The sequenced material came from a population of CD138-negative cells sorted from bone marrow. The CDR3 sequence is CASSIGSPGQPQHF. CDR3 nucleotides: TGTGCCAGTAGTATAGGAAGTCCGGGTCAGCCCCAGCATTTT. Full variable domain (missing parts from reference TRBV19 and TRBJ1-5): DGGITQSPKYLFRKEGQNVTLSCEQNLNHDAMYWYRQDPGQGLRLIYYSQIVNDFQKGDIAEGYSVSREKKESFPLTVTSAQKNPTAFYLCASSIGSPGQPQHFGDGTRLSIL.